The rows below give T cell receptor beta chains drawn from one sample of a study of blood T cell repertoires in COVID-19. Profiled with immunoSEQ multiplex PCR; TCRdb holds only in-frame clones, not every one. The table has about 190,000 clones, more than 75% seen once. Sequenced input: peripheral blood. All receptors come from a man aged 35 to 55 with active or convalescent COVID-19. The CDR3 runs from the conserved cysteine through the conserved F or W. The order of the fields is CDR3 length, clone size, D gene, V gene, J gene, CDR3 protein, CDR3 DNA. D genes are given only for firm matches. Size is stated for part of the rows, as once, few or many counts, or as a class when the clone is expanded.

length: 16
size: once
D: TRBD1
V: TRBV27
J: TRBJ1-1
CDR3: CASSPLWDRASTEAFF
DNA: TGTGCCAGCAGTCCCCTTTGGGACAGGGCATCGACTGAAGCTTTCTTT

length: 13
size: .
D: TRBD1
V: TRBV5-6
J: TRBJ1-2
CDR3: CASRGQGNYGYTF
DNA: TGTGCCAGCAGGGGACAGGGAAACTATGGCTACACCTTC

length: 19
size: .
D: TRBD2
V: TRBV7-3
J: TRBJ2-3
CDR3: CASSLLLAGGLSSTDTQYF
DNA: TGTGCCAGCAGCTTATTATTAGCGGGGGGTCTATCTAGCACAGATACGCAGTATTTT

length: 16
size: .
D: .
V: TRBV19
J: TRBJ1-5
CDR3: CASTPRGGVGNQPQHF
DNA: TGTGCCAGTACCCCAAGGGGGGGGGTTGGCAATCAGCCCCAGCATTTT

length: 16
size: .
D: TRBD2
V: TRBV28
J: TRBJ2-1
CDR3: CASSLLLAGENNEQFF
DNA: TGTGCCAGCAGTTTATTACTAGCGGGAGAAAACAATGAGCAGTTCTTC

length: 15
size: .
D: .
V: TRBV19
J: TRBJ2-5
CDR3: CASTNQGGPGETQYF
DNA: TGTGCCAGTACCAACCAGGGTGGGCCCGGTGAGACCCAGTACTTC

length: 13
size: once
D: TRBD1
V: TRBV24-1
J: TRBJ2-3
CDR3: CATSDWTGNTQYF
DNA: TGTGCCACCAGTGATTGGACAGGTAATACGCAGTATTTT

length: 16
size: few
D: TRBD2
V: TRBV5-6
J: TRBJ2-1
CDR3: CASSLPTSGGTREQFF
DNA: TGTGCCAGCAGCCTTCCGACTAGCGGGGGAACACGGGAGCAGTTCTTC

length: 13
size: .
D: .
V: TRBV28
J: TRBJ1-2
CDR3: CASSLDRSYGYTF
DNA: TGTGCCAGCAGTTTAGACAGGAGCTATGGCTACACCTTC

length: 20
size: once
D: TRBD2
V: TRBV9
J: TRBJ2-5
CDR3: CASSPDPGGGALPAQETQYF
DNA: TGTGCCAGCAGCCCCGACCCGGGAGGGGGAGCTCTACCGGCCCAAGAGACCCAGTACTTC

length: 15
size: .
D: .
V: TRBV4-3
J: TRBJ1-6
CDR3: CASSLGVSAPSPLHF
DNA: TGCGCCAGCAGCCTAGGGGTATCGGCCCCTTCACCCCTCCACTTT

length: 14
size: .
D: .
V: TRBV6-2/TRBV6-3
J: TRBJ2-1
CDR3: CASSYSILGDEQFF
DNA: TGTGCCAGCAGTTACTCGATTTTGGGAGATGAGCAGTTCTTC

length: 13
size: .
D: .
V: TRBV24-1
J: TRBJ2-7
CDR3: CATSESSSYEQYF
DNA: TGTGCCACCAGTGAGTCGTCCTCCTACGAGCAGTACTTC

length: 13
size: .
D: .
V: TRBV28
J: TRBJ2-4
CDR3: CASSSPQGNIQYF
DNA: TGTGCCAGCAGTTCCCCCCAGGGAAACATTCAGTACTTC

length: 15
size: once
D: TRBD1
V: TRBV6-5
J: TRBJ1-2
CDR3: CASNPGGNTNYGYTF
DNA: TGTGCCAGCAACCCAGGGGGTAACACTAACTATGGCTACACCTTC

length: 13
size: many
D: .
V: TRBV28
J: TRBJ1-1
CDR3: CASSSPEGTEAFF
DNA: TGTGCCAGCAGTTCCCCCGAGGGCACTGAAGCTTTCTTT

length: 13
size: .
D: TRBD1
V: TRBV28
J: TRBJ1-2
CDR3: CASSLGQGNGYTF
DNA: TGTGCCAGCAGTCTCGGACAGGGGAATGGCTACACCTTC

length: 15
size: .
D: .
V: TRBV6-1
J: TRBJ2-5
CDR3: CASSDGQRDQETQYF
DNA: TGTGCCAGCAGTGATGGCCAGCGGGACCAAGAGACCCAGTACTTC